The 7 T cell receptor beta chains listed next were all sequenced from one sample in a study of cytomegalovirus exposure and HLA in healthy donors (dated by TCRdb to about 2017). Receptor libraries were prepared by the immunoSEQ multiplex PCR assay. For the multiplex PCR, a mixture combining 60 forward primers for TCR Vbeta segments and 13 reverse primers for TCR Jbeta segments was used. Drawn from immuneACCESS, this table holds only the in-frame rearrangements with V and J called that TCRdb kept. Clones are partly lost; checked studies trace under half to an unresolved V gene and leave the rest unexplained. The sample data list 100,000 or so clones, and over 65% of these were observed just once. Approximately 8.2% of the sample comes from the top ten. Sequencing was carried out using PBMCs. All receptors come from a middle-aged man in good health and CMV-seropositive.

V is TRBV9 and J is TRBJ2-7; the D is unclear. The germline V and J ends were trimmed by 0 bases and 2 bases, with 15 bases remaining between them. The CDR3 covers 16 residues. CDR1 is SGDLS, CDR2 YYNGEE, per germline. Written as DNA, the CDR3 is TGTGCCAGCAGCGTAGCTCTGGAGACTCCAGCCTACGAGCAGTACTTC. It specifies CASSVALETPAYEQYF.

The chain joins TRBV9 to TRBJ2-7, with TRBD1 as a possible D gene (6 bases). Germline CDR1 and CDR2: SGDLS and YYNGEE. V lost 3 bases and J lost 2, with 15 bases in between. The CDR3 sequence is 15 residues long. Here the CDR3 reads CASSAGTLIPYEQYF. For the CDR3, the DNA is TGTGCCAGCAGCGCCGGGACATTGATCCCCTACGAGCAGTACTTC. Based on the CDR3 plus reference TRBV9 and TRBJ2-7, the full variable domain is DSGVTQTPKHLITATGQRVTLRCSPRSGDLSVYWYQQSLDQGLQFLIQYYNGEERAKGNILERFSAQQFPDLHSELNLSSLELGDSALYFCASSAGTLIPYEQYFGPGTRLTVT.

This sequence joins TRBV5-1 and TRBJ2-5, with TRBD1 matching 7 bases. CDR3 length: 13 residues. Trimming removed 4 bases from V and 5 bases from J; junction bases left unmatched: 5. CDR1 SGHRS and CDR2 YFSETQ come from the germline V gene. CDR3 sequence (DNA): TGCGCCAGCAGCCTGACAGGGTGGGAGACCCAGTACTTC. It encodes CASSLTGWETQYF.

The CDR3 DNA follows: TGCGCCAGCAGCTTGGGCGTACCCTACGAGCAGTACTTC. Translated: CASSLGVPYEQYF. The gene calls are TRBV5-1 and TRBJ2-7, with D unclear. The CDR3 extends over 13 amino acids. CDR1 is SGHRS, CDR2 YFSETQ, per germline. V was clipped by 0 bases and J by 2 bases, with 6 bases between them.

CDR3 DNA: TGCGCCAGCAGCCACCCGGGACAGCCACGAACATATGGCTACACCTTC. It translates to CASSHPGQPRTYGYTF. This chain connects TRBV4-1 to TRBJ1-2; 7 bases match TRBD1. Germline V lookup: CDR1 MGHRA, CDR2 YSYEKL. Trimming removed 3 bases from V and 5 bases from J; junction bases left unmatched: 12. The CDR3 sequence is 16 residues long.

This clone was seen a handful of times. V usage is TRBV7-2 and J usage is TRBJ1-5, with D unresolved. The V gene's germline CDR1 is SGHTA and CDR2 FQGNSA. This CDR3 spans 13 amino acids. V was shortened by 0 bases and J by 11 bases, with 11 bases between the two germline ends. CDR3 sequence: CASSLALQEAQHF. The CDR3, as DNA: TGTGCCAGCAGCTTAGCGTTGCAGGAGGCCCAGCATTTT. The full variable domain, completed using reference TRBV7-2 and TRBJ1-5, is GAGVSQSPSNKVTEKGKDVELRCDPISGHTALYWYRQSLGQGLEFLIYFQGNSAPDKSGLPSDRFSAERTGGSVSTLTIQRTQQEDSAVYLCASSLALQEAQHFGDGTRLSIL.

This clone has only a few counts. The CDR3 is CASSFDRGQETQYF. For the CDR3, the DNA is TGTGCCAGCAGCTTCGACAGGGGACAAGAGACCCAGTACTTC. V usage is TRBV7-2 and J usage is TRBJ2-5; TRBD1 matches at 8 bases. The CDR3 is 14 residues long. From germline, CDR1 is SGHTA and CDR2 FQGNSA. Trimming removed 3 bases from V and 2 bases from J; junction bases left unmatched: 2.